This T cell receptor beta chain was found in a study of cytotoxic CD8 clonotypes in ibrutinib-treated CLL. Study details: Patient counts were roughly 10 relapsed/refractory, around 15 treatment-naive and about 18 IGHV unmutated.

The CDR3 is 13 amino acids. The V gene lost 5 bases and the J gene lost 2 bases, with 9 bases spanning the gap. CDR1 and CDR2 from the germline V gene are SGHNT and YENEEA. Comment on this clone: As yet, its antigen is unknown.

Profiling relied on immunoSEQ multiplex PCR, and the TCRdb table lists in-frame clones only, not all of them. In the table there are fewer than 300,000 clones, approximately 76% of which are singletons. Findings and limits, study-wide: A rise in clonality was seen at ibrutinib response, and a fall back toward baseline was seen at progression. The study found public clonotypes uncommon, contracting or stable on treatment.

The chain combines TRBV11-3 with TRBJ2-5; D gene unclear. The input for sequencing was PBMCs, taken at disease progression, from a patient treated with ibrutinib. This clonotype was obtained from a human donor with chronic lymphocytic leukemia. CDR3 in amino acids: CASSTTYQETQYF. The CDR3 DNA follows: TGTGCCAGCAGCACGACTTATCAAGAGACCCAGTACTTC.